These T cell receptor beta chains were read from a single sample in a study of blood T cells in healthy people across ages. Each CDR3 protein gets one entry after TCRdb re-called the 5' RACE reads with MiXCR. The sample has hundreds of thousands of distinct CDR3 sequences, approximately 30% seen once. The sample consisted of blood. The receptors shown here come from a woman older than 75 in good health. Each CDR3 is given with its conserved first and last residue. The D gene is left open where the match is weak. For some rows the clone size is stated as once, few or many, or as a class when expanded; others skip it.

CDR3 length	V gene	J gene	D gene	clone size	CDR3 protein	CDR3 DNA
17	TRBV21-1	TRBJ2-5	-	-	CASSKRGSRGPQETQYF	TGTGCCAGCAGCAAACGGGGTAGCAGGGGGCCACAAGAGACCCAGTACTTC
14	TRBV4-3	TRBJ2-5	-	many	CASSQVGSGETQYF	TGCGCCAGCAGCCAAGTAGGGAGCGGGGAGACCCAGTACTTC
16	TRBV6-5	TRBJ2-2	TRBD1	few	CASSYATGSNTGELFF	TGTGCCAGCAGTTACGCGACAGGGTCGAACACCGGGGAGCTGTTTTTT
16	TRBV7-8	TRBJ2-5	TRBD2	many	CASSSTSAGRRETQYF	TGTGCCAGCAGCTCAACCTCAGCGGGGCGGAGAGAGACCCAGTACTTC
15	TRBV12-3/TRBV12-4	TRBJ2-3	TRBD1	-	CASSLDRGSIDTQYF	TGTGCCAGCAGCTTGGACAGGGGAAGCATAGATACGCAATATTTT
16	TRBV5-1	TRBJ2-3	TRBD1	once	CASSPGWTGNTDTQYF	TGCGCCAGCAGCCCCGGATGGACAGGGAACACAGATACGCAGTATTTT
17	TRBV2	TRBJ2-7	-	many	CASSLVLGVSGSYEQYF	TGTGCCAGCAGCCTCGTGTTGGGAGTGAGCGGCTCCTACGAGCAGTACTTC
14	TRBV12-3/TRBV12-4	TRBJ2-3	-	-	CASSWGSRTDTQYF	TGTGCCAGCAGTTGGGGCTCGCGCACAGATACGCAGTATTTT
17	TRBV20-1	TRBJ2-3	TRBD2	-	CSAGGTSGVGSTDTQYF	TGCAGTGCAGGCGGGACTAGCGGGGTAGGGAGCACAGATACGCAGTATTTT
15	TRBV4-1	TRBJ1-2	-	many	CASSQDFGGAYGYTF	TGCGCCAGCAGCCAAGATTTTGGGGGGGCCTATGGCTACACCTTC
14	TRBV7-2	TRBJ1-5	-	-	CASSPRPGWQPQHF	TGTGCCAGCAGCCCCCGACCGGGATGGCAGCCCCAGCATTTT
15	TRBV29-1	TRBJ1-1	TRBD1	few	CSVGGQGEFRGRAFF	TGCAGCGTAGGCGGACAGGGGGAATTTCGGGGACGAGCTTTCTTT
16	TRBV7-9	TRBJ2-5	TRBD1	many	CASSSLGTVPQETQYF	TGTGCCAGCAGCTCTCTCGGGACAGTACCACAAGAGACCCAGTACTTC
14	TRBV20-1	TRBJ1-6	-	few	CSATTGQKNSPLHF	TGCAGTGCTACGACAGGACAGAAGAATTCACCCCTCCACTTT
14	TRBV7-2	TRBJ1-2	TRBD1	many	CASSPPGGGYGYTF	TGTGCCAGCAGCCCCCCAGGGGGCGGCTATGGCTACACCTTC
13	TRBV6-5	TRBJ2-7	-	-	CASREGAAYEQYF	TGTGCCAGCAGGGAGGGGGCGGCCTACGAGCAGTACTTC
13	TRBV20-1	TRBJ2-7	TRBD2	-	CSASVSGTYEQYF	TGCAGTGCTAGCGTTAGCGGGACCTACGAGCAGTACTTC
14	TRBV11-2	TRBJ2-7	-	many	CASSLRAPIYEQYF	TGTGCCAGCAGCTTAAGAGCCCCCATTTACGAGCAGTACTTC
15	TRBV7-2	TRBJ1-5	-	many	CASSQTLNSNQPQHF	TGTGCCAGCAGCCAGACACTGAATAGCAATCAGCCCCAGCATTTT
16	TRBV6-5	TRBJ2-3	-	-	CASSPDKRIPTDTQYF	TGTGCCAGCAGCCCCGACAAGCGAATACCCACAGATACGCAGTATTTT
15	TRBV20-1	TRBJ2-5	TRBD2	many	CSASWLAGAQETQYF	TGCAGTGCTAGTTGGCTAGCGGGGGCCCAAGAGACCCAGTACTTC
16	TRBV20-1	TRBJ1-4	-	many	CSARDPAMGPNEKLFF	TGCAGTGCTAGAGATCCGGCTATGGGGCCTAATGAAAAACTGTTTTTT
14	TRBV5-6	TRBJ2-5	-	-	CASSFSMGAETQYF	TGTGCCAGCAGCTTTAGTATGGGCGCAGAGACCCAGTACTTC
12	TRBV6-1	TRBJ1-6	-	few	CASSLEDSPLHF	TGTGCCAGCAGCCTTGAGGATTCACCCCTCCACTTT
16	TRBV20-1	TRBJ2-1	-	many	CSAARVAGAFPREQFF	TGCAGTGCTGCCCGAGTGGCGGGGGCCTTTCCTCGGGAGCAGTTCTTC
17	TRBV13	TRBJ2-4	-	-	CASSLLLDREGGVIQYF	TGTGCCAGCAGCCTATTATTGGACAGGGAGGGGGGCGTCATTCAGTACTTC
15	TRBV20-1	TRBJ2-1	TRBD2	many	CSARGTSGGYNEQFF	TGCAGTGCTAGGGGTACTAGCGGGGGTTACAATGAGCAGTTCTTC
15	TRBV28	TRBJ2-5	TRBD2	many	CASSPAGGLRETQYF	TGTGCCAGCAGTCCAGCGGGGGGCCTCCGAGAGACCCAGTACTTC
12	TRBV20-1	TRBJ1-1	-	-	CSASRGGTEAFF	TGCAGTGCGAGCAGGGGAGGCACTGAAGCTTTCTTT
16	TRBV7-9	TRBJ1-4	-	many	CASSRGELSTNEKLFF	TGTGCCAGCAGTCGAGGGGAATTATCAACTAATGAAAAACTGTTTTTT
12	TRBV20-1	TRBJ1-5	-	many	CSATVSNQPQHF	TGCAGTGCTACAGTTAGCAATCAGCCCCAGCATTTT
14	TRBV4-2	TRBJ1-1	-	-	CASSQEPGDTEAFF	TGTGCCAGCAGCCAAGAACCGGGGGACACTGAAGCTTTCTTT
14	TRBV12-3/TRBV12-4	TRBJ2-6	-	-	CASSLQAGANVLTF	TGTGCCAGCAGTTTACAGGCTGGGGCCAACGTCCTGACTTTC
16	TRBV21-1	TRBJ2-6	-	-	CAKGRGGEAGANVLTF	TGTGCCAAGGGACGAGGGGGTGAGGCTGGGGCCAACGTCCTGACTTTC
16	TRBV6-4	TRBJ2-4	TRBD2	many	CASSEGGTLAKNIQYF	TGTGCCAGCAGTGAGGGGGGGACTCTAGCCAAAAACATTCAGTACTTC
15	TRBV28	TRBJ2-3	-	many	CASSFSAGGTDTQYF	TGTGCCAGCAGTTTTTCGGCAGGGGGCACAGATACGCAGTATTTT
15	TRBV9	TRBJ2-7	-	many	CASSVGHSGVVEQYF	TGTGCCAGCAGCGTAGGTCACTCTGGAGTGGTCGAGCAGTACTTC
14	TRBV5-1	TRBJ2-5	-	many	CASSLTGKGETQYF	TGCGCCAGCAGCTTGACAGGGAAAGGGGAGACCCAGTACTTC
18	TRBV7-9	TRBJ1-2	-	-	CASSSNLGGAGSNYGYTF	TGTGCCAGCAGCTCCAACCTCGGAGGTGCAGGGTCTAACTATGGCTACACCTTC
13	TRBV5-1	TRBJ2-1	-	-	CVSSLDGNNEQFF	TGCGTCAGCAGCTTGGACGGAAACAATGAGCAGTTCTTC
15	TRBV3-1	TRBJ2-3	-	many	CASSQDLELTGTQYF	TGTGCCAGCAGCCAAGATCTCGAACTTACGGGTACGCAGTATTTT
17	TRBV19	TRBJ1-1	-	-	CASTSWAPGRVDTEAFF	TGTGCCAGTACCTCATGGGCACCGGGCAGGGTGGACACTGAAGCTTTCTTT
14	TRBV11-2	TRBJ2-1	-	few	CASSYSGQYNEQFF	TGTGCCAGCAGCTATTCGGGACAATACAATGAGCAGTTCTTC
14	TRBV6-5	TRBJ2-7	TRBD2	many	CASSPGRGRGEQYF	TGTGCCAGCAGTCCGGGGCGGGGGAGAGGCGAGCAGTACTTC
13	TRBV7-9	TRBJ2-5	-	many	CASSLATRETQYF	TGTGCCAGCAGCTTAGCAACCCGGGAGACCCAGTACTTC
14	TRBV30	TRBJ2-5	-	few	CAWSVGQVQETQYF	TGTGCCTGGAGTGTAGGGCAAGTCCAAGAGACCCAGTACTTC
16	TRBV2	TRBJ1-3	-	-	CASSEEDRPAGNTIYF	TGTGCCAGCAGTGAAGAGGACAGACCCGCTGGAAACACCATATATTTT
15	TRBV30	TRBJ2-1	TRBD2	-	CARSVRGGVGNEQFF	TGTGCCCGGAGTGTACGGGGGGGCGTAGGAAATGAGCAGTTCTTC
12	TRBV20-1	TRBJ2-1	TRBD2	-	CRAERGGNEQFF	TGCAGGGCGGAGCGGGGGGGCAATGAGCAGTTCTTC
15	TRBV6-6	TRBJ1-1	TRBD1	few	CATRTGRNMNTEAFF	TGTGCCACCAGGACAGGGAGAAACATGAACACTGAAGCTTTCTTT